The rows below give T cell receptor beta chains drawn from one sample of a study of monozygotic twins with inflammatory bowel disease. TCRdb derives one entry per CDR3 protein from the 5' RACE reads, leaving out DNA. There are about 170,000 distinct CDR3 sequences in the sample, with 2.5% to 3% held by the top ten. What was sequenced was blood. These receptor sequences come from a human donor with ulcerative colitis or Crohn's disease, or a healthy co-twin of an affected twin (not recorded which). The CDR3 runs from the conserved cysteine through the conserved F or W.

>TRBV15|TRBJ2-3
CATSSGLESTDTQYF
>TRBV20-1|TRBJ2-2
CSARDRAGELFF
>TRBV28|TRBJ2-2
CASSSPSGVTGELFF
>TRBV10-3|TRBJ2-7
CAISWSGGRYEQYF
>TRBV7-2|TRBJ2-5
CASSSTGWGETQYF
>TRBV7-3|TRBJ2-2
CASSSTGYTGELFF
>TRBV18|TRBJ2-3
CASSPREAGDTQYF
>TRBV24-1|TRBJ2-3
CATSGTTSGTSTDTQYF
>TRBV6-2/TRBV6-3|TRBJ2-1
CASRGNDNEQFF
>TRBV25-1|TRBJ2-1
CASIRPGGLNEQFF
>TRBV29-1|TRBJ2-3
CSVGQLAGARSDTQYF
>TRBV12-3/TRBV12-4|TRBJ2-3
CATTTWDRVSDTQYF
>TRBV25-1|TRBJ2-7
CASSAGLPPYEQYF
>TRBV20-1|TRBJ1-6
CSATWEDYNSPLHF
>TRBV30|TRBJ1-1
CAWSVGGTEAFF
>TRBV28|TRBJ1-5
CASSLEAGLSNQPQHF
>TRBV10-3|TRBJ2-1
CAISVAGFNEQFF
>TRBV5-1|TRBJ2-1
CASRTGNYNEQFF
>TRBV28|TRBJ1-1
CASSLSPQTPGWWGNTEAFF
>TRBV20-1|TRBJ2-5
CSGTSGRRQTQYF